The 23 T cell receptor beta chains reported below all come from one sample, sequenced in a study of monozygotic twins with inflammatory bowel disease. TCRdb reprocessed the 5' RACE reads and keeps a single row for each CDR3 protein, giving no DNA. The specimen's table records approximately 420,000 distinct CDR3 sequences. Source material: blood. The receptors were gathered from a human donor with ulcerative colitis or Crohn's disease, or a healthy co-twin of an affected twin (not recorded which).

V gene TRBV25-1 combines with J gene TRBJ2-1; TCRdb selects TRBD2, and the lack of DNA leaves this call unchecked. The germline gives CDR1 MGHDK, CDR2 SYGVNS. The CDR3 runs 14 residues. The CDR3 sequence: CASRTRGSQNEQFF.

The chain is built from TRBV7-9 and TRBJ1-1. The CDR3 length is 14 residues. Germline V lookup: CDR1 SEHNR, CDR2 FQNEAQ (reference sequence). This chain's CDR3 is CASSLLVQVTEAFF.

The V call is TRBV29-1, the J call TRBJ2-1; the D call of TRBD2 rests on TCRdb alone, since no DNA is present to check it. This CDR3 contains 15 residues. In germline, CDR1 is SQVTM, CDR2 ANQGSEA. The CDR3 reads CSVPLASSSYNEQFF.

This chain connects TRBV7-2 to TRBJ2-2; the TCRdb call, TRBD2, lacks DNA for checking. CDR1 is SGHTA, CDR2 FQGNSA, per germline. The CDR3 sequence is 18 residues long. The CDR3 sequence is CASSLAGRLAGRTGELFF.

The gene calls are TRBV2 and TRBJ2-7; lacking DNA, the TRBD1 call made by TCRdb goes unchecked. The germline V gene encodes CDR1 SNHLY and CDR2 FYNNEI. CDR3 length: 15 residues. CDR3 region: CASSGSGQGLDEQYF.

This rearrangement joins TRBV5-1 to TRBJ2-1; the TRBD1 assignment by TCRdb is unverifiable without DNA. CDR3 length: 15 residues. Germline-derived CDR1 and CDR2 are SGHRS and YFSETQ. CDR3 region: CASSTGQGSYNEQFF.

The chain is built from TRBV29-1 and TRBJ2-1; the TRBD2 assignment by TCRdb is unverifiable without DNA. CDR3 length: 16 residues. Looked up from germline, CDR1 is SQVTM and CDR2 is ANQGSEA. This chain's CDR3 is CSVEPVGAGVNNEQFF.

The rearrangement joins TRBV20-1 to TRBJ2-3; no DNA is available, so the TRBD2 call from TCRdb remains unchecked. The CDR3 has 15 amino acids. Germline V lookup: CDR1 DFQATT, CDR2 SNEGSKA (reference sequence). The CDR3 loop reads CSATLREGGTDTQYF.

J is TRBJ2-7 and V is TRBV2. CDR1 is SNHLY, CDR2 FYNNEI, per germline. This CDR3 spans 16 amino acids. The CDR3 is CASSEGQTNVSYEQYF.

The CDR3: CASSREINNEQFF. V usage is TRBV10-3 and J usage is TRBJ2-1; without DNA, the TCRdb call of TRBD1 cannot be checked. Germline lookup yields CDR1 ENHRY and CDR2 SYGVKD. CDR3 length: 13 residues.

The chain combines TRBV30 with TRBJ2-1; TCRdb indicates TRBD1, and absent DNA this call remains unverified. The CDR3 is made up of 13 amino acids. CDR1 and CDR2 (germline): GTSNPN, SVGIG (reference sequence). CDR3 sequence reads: CAWGRTGTNEQFF.

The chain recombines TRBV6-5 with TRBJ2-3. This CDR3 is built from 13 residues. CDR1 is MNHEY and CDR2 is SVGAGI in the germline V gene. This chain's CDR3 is CASSYEALDTQYF.

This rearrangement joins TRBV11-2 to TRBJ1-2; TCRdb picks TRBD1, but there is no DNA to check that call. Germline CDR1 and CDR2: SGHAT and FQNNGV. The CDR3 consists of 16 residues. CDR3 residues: CASSSLGTGTKDGYTF.

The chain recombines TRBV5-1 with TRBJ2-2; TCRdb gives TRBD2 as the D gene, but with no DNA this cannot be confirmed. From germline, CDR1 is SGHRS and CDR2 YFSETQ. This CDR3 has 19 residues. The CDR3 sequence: CASSLPRGLAGPNTGELFF.

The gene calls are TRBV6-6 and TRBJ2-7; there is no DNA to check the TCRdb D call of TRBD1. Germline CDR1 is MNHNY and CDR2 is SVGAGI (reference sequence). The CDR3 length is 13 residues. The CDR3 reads CASSRDSPYEQYF.

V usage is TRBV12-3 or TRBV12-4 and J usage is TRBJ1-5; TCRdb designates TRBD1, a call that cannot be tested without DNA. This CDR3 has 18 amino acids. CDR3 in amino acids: CASSLRSDRPESNQPQHF.

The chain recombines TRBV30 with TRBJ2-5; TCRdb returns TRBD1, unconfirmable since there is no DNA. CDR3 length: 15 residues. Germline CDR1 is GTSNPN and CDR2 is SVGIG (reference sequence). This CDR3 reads CAWSADPLPGETQYF. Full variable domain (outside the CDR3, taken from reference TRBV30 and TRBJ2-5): SQTIHQWPATLVQPVGSPLSLECTVEGTSNPNLYWYRQAAGRGLQLLFYSVGIGQISSEVPQNLSASRPQDRQFILSSKKLLLSDSGFYLCAWSADPLPGETQYFGPGTRLLVL.

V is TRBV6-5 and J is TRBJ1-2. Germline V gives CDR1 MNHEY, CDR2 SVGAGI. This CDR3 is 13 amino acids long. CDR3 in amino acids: CASSSITLNGYTF.

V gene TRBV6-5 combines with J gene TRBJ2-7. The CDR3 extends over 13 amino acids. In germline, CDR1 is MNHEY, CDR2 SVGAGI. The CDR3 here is CASSRALGYEQYF.

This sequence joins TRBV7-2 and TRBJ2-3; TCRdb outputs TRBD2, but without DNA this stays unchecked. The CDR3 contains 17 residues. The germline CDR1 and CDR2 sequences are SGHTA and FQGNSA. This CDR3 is CASSSRFSGISTDTQYF.

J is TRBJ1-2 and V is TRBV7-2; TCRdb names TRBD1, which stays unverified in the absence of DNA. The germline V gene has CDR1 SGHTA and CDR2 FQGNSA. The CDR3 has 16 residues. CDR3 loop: CASSLVPGDPRYGYTF.

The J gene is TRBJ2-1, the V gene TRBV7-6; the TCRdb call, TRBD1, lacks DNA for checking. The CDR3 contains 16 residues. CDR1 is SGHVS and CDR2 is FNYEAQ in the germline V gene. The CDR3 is CASSLEWGTVYNEQFF.

CDR3 region: CASIPAGGIYQPQHF. The J gene is TRBJ1-5, the V gene TRBV6-2 or TRBV6-3; TCRdb designates TRBD1, a call that cannot be tested without DNA. Germline V gives CDR1 MNHEY, CDR2 SVGEGT. The CDR3 spans 15 residues.